The rows below give T cell receptor beta chains drawn from one sample of a study of blood T cell repertoires in COVID-19. Profiling relied on immunoSEQ multiplex PCR, and the TCRdb table lists in-frame clones only, not all of them. The table shows under 200,000 clones, with about 80% occurring only once. The sequencing input was PBMCs or T cells enriched from blood (not recorded which). The receptors were sampled from a man aged 50-59 years who had recovered from COVID-19. Each CDR3 is given with its conserved first and last residue. The D gene is left open where the match is weak. Clone size is stated in some rows and not others, as once, few, many or a class when expanded.

TGTGCCAGCAGCTTTTGGAGGAGCACAGATACGCAGTATTTT CASSFWRSTDTQYF 14 TRBJ2-3 once . TRBV5-6
TGTGCCAGCAGCCAGATCGGACAGGGGGCGCGGAATGAGCAGTTCTTC CASSQIGQGARNEQFF 16 TRBJ2-1 . TRBD1 TRBV3-1/TRBV3-2
TGTGCCAGCAGCCAAGAGGGCCCTGTCGAGCAGTACTTC CASSQEGPVEQYF 13 TRBJ2-7 . . TRBV3-1/TRBV3-2
TGTGCCAGCAGTTTAAGGGGGACTGAAGCTTTCTTT CASSLRGTEAFF 12 TRBJ1-1 . . TRBV12-3/TRBV12-4
TGTGCCAGCAGTGGCGGGGGGGACTCCTACAATGAGCAGTTCTTC CASSGGGDSYNEQFF 15 TRBJ2-1 . TRBD2 TRBV27
TGCAGCGTTGAACGGGACAGTACTAGCACAGATACGCAGTATTTT CSVERDSTSTDTQYF 15 TRBJ2-3 . TRBD1 TRBV29-1
TGTGCCTTTGTGAGGGGGGGGCCAGGAGAGACCCAGTACTTC CAFVRGGPGETQYF 14 TRBJ2-5 . . TRBV2
TGTGCCACCAGTCTCCGGGACTTGACAAACAATGAGCAGTTCTTC CATSLRDLTNNEQFF 15 TRBJ2-1 . . TRBV24-1
TGTGCCAGCAGTTCGCCAAGACAGGGCTGGGGCACTGAAGCTTTCTTT CASSSPRQGWGTEAFF 16 TRBJ1-1 once TRBD1 TRBV27
TGTGCCAGCAGTCCGGGACAGGGGAAGAAAGGCGGAAACACCATATATTTT CASSPGQGKKGGNTIYF 17 TRBJ1-3 . TRBD1 TRBV2
TGTGCCAGCAGTCCCCACGGTGGCGGGACGCAGTATTTT CASSPHGGGTQYF 13 TRBJ2-3 . . TRBV27
TGTGCCATCAGTCCTAGCAAGGTCGGGAGCTCCTACGAGCAGTACTTC CAISPSKVGSSYEQYF 16 TRBJ2-7 . . TRBV10-3
TGTGCCAGCAGCGACCCAAATGGAGCTGAAGCTTTCTTT CASSDPNGAEAFF 13 TRBJ1-1 . . TRBV9
TGTGCCAGCGGACAGGGGGCTAGGACGCAGTATTTT CASGQGARTQYF 12 TRBJ2-3 . TRBD1 TRBV6-5
TGTGCCAGCCGTACGGGAGGGCGGAGCTCCTACAATGAGCAGTTCTTC CASRTGGRSSYNEQFF 16 TRBJ2-1 . TRBD2 TRBV7-2
TGTGCCAGCAGCCCCGGACTAGAAACGTCCGAGCAGTACTTC CASSPGLETSEQYF 14 TRBJ2-7 . TRBD2 TRBV9
TGTGCCAGCAGTGAAATGGACAGGGGTCGTAATTCACCCCTCCACTTT CASSEMDRGRNSPLHF 16 TRBJ1-6 once TRBD1 TRBV28
TGTGCCAGCAGCTTGGGGGGGCCGGGGAATTCACCCCTCCACTTT CASSLGGPGNSPLHF 15 TRBJ1-6 . . TRBV5-6
TGTGCCACCAGTGATCCCCAGGGGTCTAACACCGGGGAGCTGTTTTTT CATSDPQGSNTGELFF 16 TRBJ2-2 . . TRBV24-1
TGTGCCAGCAGCTTATATGGCTGGGTTGGCGGTTTGAACACTGAAGCTTTCTTT CASSLYGWVGGLNTEAFF 18 TRBJ1-1 . . TRBV7-2
TGTGCCAGCAGCTCCTTGTCTAGCGGCAGCTACGAGCAGTACTTC CASSSLSSGSYEQYF 15 TRBJ2-7 . TRBD2 TRBV28
TGTGCCAGCAGCCGAGGACCAGACAGGGGCGAGCAGTACTTC CASSRGPDRGEQYF 14 TRBJ2-7 many TRBD1 TRBV6-6
TGTGCCAGCACCCCCGGGACAGGGGGATATTCACCCCTCCACTTT CASTPGTGGYSPLHF 15 TRBJ1-6 . TRBD1 TRBV2
TGCGCCAGCAGCGTGGACAGGGTAGATGAAAAACTGTTTTTT CASSVDRVDEKLFF 14 TRBJ1-4 . TRBD1 TRBV5-1
TGCGCCAGCAGCTTGTCGACAGGGGAAGGCTACACCTTC CASSLSTGEGYTF 13 TRBJ1-2 . TRBD1 TRBV5-1
TGTGCCAGCAGCTTAGCGCCTTCAAGAGGCGAGCAGTACTTC CASSLAPSRGEQYF 14 TRBJ2-7 . . TRBV7-2
TGTGCCAGCAGTTACCTCTCGGGGGGGCGGGAGCTGTTTTTT CASSYLSGGRELFF 14 TRBJ2-2 . TRBD2 TRBV6-5
TGCGCCAGCAGCTTGGCCCTGGCAGGGGATCCAGCTTTCTTT CASSLALAGDPAFF 14 TRBJ1-1 . . TRBV5-1
TGTGCCATCAGTGAGGAAAGGGACAACCTGTATGGCTACACCTTC CAISEERDNLYGYTF 15 TRBJ1-2 . . TRBV10-3
TGTGCCAGTAGTTTCAGGGGCGCGAACACTGAAGCTTTCTTT CASSFRGANTEAFF 14 TRBJ1-1 . . TRBV19
TGTGCCAGTACAGGGACGCCTGGGGCCAACGTCCTGACTTTC CASTGTPGANVLTF 14 TRBJ2-6 . . TRBV7-9
TGTGCCAGCAGCCATATCGGACTAGGATCCTACGAGCAGTACTTC CASSHIGLGSYEQYF 15 TRBJ2-7 . TRBD2 TRBV3-1/TRBV3-2
TGTGCCAGCAGCTTAGGTCTCAGGGTCGATGAAAAACTGTTTTTT CASSLGLRVDEKLFF 15 TRBJ1-4 . . TRBV7-9
TGTGCCAGCAGCCAAGTAAGGGGCGGCACTGAAGCTTTCTTT CASSQVRGGTEAFF 14 TRBJ1-1 . . TRBV3-1/TRBV3-2
TGTGCCAGCAGTGAAGCGGGGGGGGGCAATCAGCCCCAGCATTTT CASSEAGGGNQPQHF 15 TRBJ1-5 . . TRBV2
TGTGCCAGCAGCAAACTGGAGGACAGGGTCCCCGAGCAGTACTTC CASSKLEDRVPEQYF 15 TRBJ2-7 . . TRBV21-1
TGCAGTGATGGGGGCCATGAAGCTTTCTTT CSDGGHEAFF 10 TRBJ1-1 . . TRBV20-1
TGTGCCAGTAGGATGTACGGGTACGAGAACAATCAGCCCCAGCATTTT CASRMYGYENNQPQHF 16 TRBJ1-5 . . TRBV19
TGTGCCAGCAGCGACCCTTTGCGGGGGGCCCGCGACACCGGGGAGCTGTTTTTT CASSDPLRGARDTGELFF 18 TRBJ2-2 . TRBD2 TRBV7-9
TGTGCCTTGACCCCCGACAGCGGGGGCGCGAGCGGGGAGCTGTTTTTT CALTPDSGGASGELFF 16 TRBJ2-2 . TRBD2 TRBV30
TGTGCCAGCAGCTTGGAACCTAGCGGGAGACCCTACGAGCAGTACTTC CASSLEPSGRPYEQYF 16 TRBJ2-7 . TRBD2 TRBV5-5
TGTGCCAGCACCCGACAGGGAGACTATGGCTACACCTTC CASTRQGDYGYTF 13 TRBJ1-2 . TRBD1 TRBV6-5
TGTGCCAGCAGTGACTACAGGGGTTCAGGTCGGAATTCACCCCTCCACTTT CASSDYRGSGRNSPLHF 17 TRBJ1-6 . TRBD1 TRBV28
TGTGCCAGCAGCCCGGGACAGACCTCGAGGGGCTACACCTTC CASSPGQTSRGYTF 14 TRBJ1-2 . TRBD1 TRBV6-5
TGTGCCAGCTCCTTTTCGACAAACACTGAAGCTTTCTTT CASSFSTNTEAFF 13 TRBJ1-1 . . TRBV18
TGTGCCAGCAGCCAAGATTCGCAGGGAAACACAGATACGCAGTATTTT CASSQDSQGNTDTQYF 16 TRBJ2-3 . . TRBV14
TGTGCCAGCAGCCCAGGACAGGGGGTGAGCACTGAAGCTTTCTTT CASSPGQGVSTEAFF 15 TRBJ1-1 . TRBD1 TRBV11-3
TGTGCCAGCAGCTTCCGCGACAGGGTGGACGAAAAACTGTTTTTT CASSFRDRVDEKLFF 15 TRBJ1-4 . TRBD1 TRBV7-9
TGTGCCAGCAGCTCCGACAGGGAGTATGGCTACACCTTC CASSSDREYGYTF 13 TRBJ1-2 few TRBD1 TRBV5-6
TGTGCCAGCAGCCCAGAGCTGGACTACGATCAGCCCCAGCATTTT CASSPELDYDQPQHF 15 TRBJ1-5 . . TRBV4-2
TGTGCCAGCAGCACGCCTGGGCGACCCCCCAATCAGCCCCAGCATTTT CASSTPGRPPNQPQHF 16 TRBJ1-5 . . TRBV21-1